A selection of T cell receptor beta chains follows, all from one sample in a study of blood T cell repertoires in COVID-19. Assay: immunoSEQ multiplex PCR; the TCRdb copy retains only in-frame clones and omits some. The data contain 350,000 to 550,000 clones, roughly 85% of them singletons. Sequenced input: PBMCs or T cells enriched from blood (not recorded which). These receptors all come from a woman under 30 with acute COVID-19. Each CDR3 is given with its conserved first and last residue. A D gene is named only where the DNA matches it firmly. Rows may omit the clone size; those that give it use once, few, many or a size class.

clone_size: .
d_call: .
v_call: TRBV11-2
j_call: TRBJ2-7
cdr3_length: 13
cdr3_aa: CASRSPVTYEQYF
cdr3_nt: TGTGCCAGCAGAAGCCCGGTCACCTACGAGCAGTACTTC

clone_size: .
d_call: TRBD2
v_call: TRBV6-5
j_call: TRBJ2-1
cdr3_length: 13
cdr3_aa: CASRKLAWNEQFF
cdr3_nt: TGTGCCAGCAGGAAACTAGCGTGGAATGAGCAGTTCTTC

clone_size: .
d_call: .
v_call: TRBV7-8
j_call: TRBJ2-7
cdr3_length: 13
cdr3_aa: CASSREEGREQYF
cdr3_nt: TGTGCCAGCAGCCGAGAGGAGGGGAGGGAGCAGTACTTC

clone_size: few
d_call: .
v_call: TRBV12-5
j_call: TRBJ1-3
cdr3_length: 15
cdr3_aa: CASGLVQVSGNTIYF
cdr3_nt: TGTGCTAGTGGTTTGGTACAAGTTTCTGGAAACACCATATATTTT

clone_size: .
d_call: TRBD1
v_call: TRBV5-6
j_call: TRBJ1-3
cdr3_length: 14
cdr3_aa: CASSQTGTGNTIYF
cdr3_nt: TGTGCCAGCAGCCAGACAGGGACTGGAAACACCATATATTTT

clone_size: .
d_call: TRBD2
v_call: TRBV14
j_call: TRBJ2-5
cdr3_length: 17
cdr3_aa: CASSQDWGLAVQETQYF
cdr3_nt: TGTGCCAGCAGCCAAGATTGGGGACTAGCGGTACAAGAGACCCAGTACTTC

clone_size: .
d_call: .
v_call: TRBV7-3
j_call: TRBJ1-6
cdr3_length: 13
cdr3_aa: CASSLTQGSPLHF
cdr3_nt: TGTGCCAGCAGCTTAACTCAGGGATCACCCCTCCACTTT

clone_size: .
d_call: TRBD2
v_call: TRBV13
j_call: TRBJ2-2
cdr3_length: 15
cdr3_aa: CASSLTGRGTGELFF
cdr3_nt: TGTGCCAGCAGCTTAACTGGGAGGGGCACCGGGGAGCTGTTTTTT

clone_size: .
d_call: TRBD1
v_call: TRBV5-1
j_call: TRBJ1-5
cdr3_length: 15
cdr3_aa: CASSLGTGEGQPQHF
cdr3_nt: TGCGCCAGCAGCTTGGGGACAGGGGAAGGTCAGCCCCAGCATTTT

clone_size: .
d_call: .
v_call: TRBV6-2/TRBV6-3
j_call: TRBJ2-7
cdr3_length: 12
cdr3_aa: CASSYWETEQYF
cdr3_nt: TGTGCCAGCAGTTATTGGGAGACCGAGCAGTACTTC

clone_size: .
d_call: TRBD2
v_call: TRBV5-1
j_call: TRBJ2-7
cdr3_length: 14
cdr3_aa: CASSVSGGTYEQYF
cdr3_nt: TGCGCCAGCAGCGTCAGCGGGGGGACCTACGAGCAGTACTTC

clone_size: .
d_call: .
v_call: TRBV6-5
j_call: TRBJ1-6
cdr3_length: 15
cdr3_aa: CASSYSTQSLSPLHF
cdr3_nt: TGTGCCAGCAGTTACTCGACTCAGTCCCTTTCACCCCTCCACTTT

clone_size: .
d_call: .
v_call: TRBV5-1
j_call: TRBJ2-1
cdr3_length: 12
cdr3_aa: CASALGNNEQFF
cdr3_nt: TGCGCCAGCGCCCTGGGCAACAATGAGCAGTTCTTC

clone_size: .
d_call: .
v_call: TRBV19
j_call: TRBJ1-1
cdr3_length: 15
cdr3_aa: CASSTRQLLNTEAFF
cdr3_nt: TGTGCCAGTAGTACCAGACAGCTTTTGAACACTGAAGCTTTCTTT

clone_size: .
d_call: .
v_call: TRBV2
j_call: TRBJ1-2
cdr3_length: 14
cdr3_aa: CASSVYGINYGYTF
cdr3_nt: TGTGCCAGCAGTGTTTACGGGATTAACTATGGCTACACCTTC

clone_size: .
d_call: TRBD2
v_call: TRBV29-1
j_call: TRBJ2-1
cdr3_length: 14
cdr3_aa: CSAEWLAGRNEQFF
cdr3_nt: TGCAGCGCCGAGTGGCTAGCGGGGAGAAATGAGCAGTTCTTC

clone_size: once
d_call: TRBD1
v_call: TRBV5-1
j_call: TRBJ1-1
cdr3_length: 15
cdr3_aa: CASLPLTGVNTEAFF
cdr3_nt: TGCGCCAGCCTACCTTTGACAGGGGTGAACACTGAAGCTTTCTTT

clone_size: .
d_call: TRBD2
v_call: TRBV7-9
j_call: TRBJ2-7
cdr3_length: 15
cdr3_aa: CASSLGLAGVYEQYF
cdr3_nt: TGTGCCAGCAGCTTAGGGCTAGCGGGTGTGTACGAGCAGTACTTC

clone_size: few
d_call: TRBD2
v_call: TRBV9
j_call: TRBJ2-7
cdr3_length: 13
cdr3_aa: CASSVELASEQYF
cdr3_nt: TGTGCCAGCAGCGTAGAACTAGCGAGCGAGCAGTACTTC

clone_size: .
d_call: TRBD1
v_call: TRBV7-9
j_call: TRBJ2-5
cdr3_length: 15
cdr3_aa: CASSSGQGAIETQYF
cdr3_nt: TGTGCCAGCAGCTCCGGACAGGGGGCGATTGAGACCCAGTACTTC

clone_size: .
d_call: .
v_call: TRBV6-5
j_call: TRBJ1-5
cdr3_length: 12
cdr3_aa: CASWSSNQPQHF
cdr3_nt: TGTGCCAGCTGGAGTAGCAATCAGCCCCAGCATTTT

clone_size: .
d_call: .
v_call: TRBV7-3
j_call: TRBJ2-7
cdr3_length: 15
cdr3_aa: CASSLAWGPPYEQYF
cdr3_nt: TGTGCCAGCAGCTTAGCGTGGGGGCCCCCCTACGAGCAGTACTTC

clone_size: .
d_call: .
v_call: TRBV18
j_call: TRBJ1-1
cdr3_length: 13
cdr3_aa: CASSPRDFQEAFF
cdr3_nt: TGTGCCAGCTCACCACGGGACTTCCAGGAGGCTTTCTTT

clone_size: .
d_call: TRBD2
v_call: TRBV9
j_call: TRBJ2-7
cdr3_length: 16
cdr3_aa: CASSGEGYGKAYEQYF
cdr3_nt: TGTGCCAGCAGCGGGGAGGGTTACGGGAAAGCCTACGAGCAGTACTTC

clone_size: .
d_call: TRBD2
v_call: TRBV27
j_call: TRBJ2-7
cdr3_length: 14
cdr3_aa: CASSLSAGAYEQYF
cdr3_nt: TGTGCCAGCAGTTTATCGGCGGGAGCCTACGAGCAGTACTTC

clone_size: .
d_call: .
v_call: TRBV5-1
j_call: TRBJ1-1
cdr3_length: 13
cdr3_aa: CASSLTGVPEAFF
cdr3_nt: TGCGCCAGCAGCTTGACGGGGGTCCCTGAAGCTTTCTTT

clone_size: .
d_call: TRBD1
v_call: TRBV19
j_call: TRBJ1-4
cdr3_length: 14
cdr3_aa: CASRKTGGNEKLFF
cdr3_nt: TGTGCCAGCCGAAAGACAGGGGGGAATGAAAAACTGTTTTTT

clone_size: .
d_call: TRBD1
v_call: TRBV28
j_call: TRBJ1-2
cdr3_length: 13
cdr3_aa: CASRLSDRDGYTF
cdr3_nt: TGTGCCAGCAGATTATCAGACAGGGATGGCTACACCTTC

clone_size: .
d_call: .
v_call: TRBV27
j_call: TRBJ1-6
cdr3_length: 12
cdr3_aa: CASRTGRAPLHF
cdr3_nt: TGTGCCAGCAGAACAGGTCGTGCACCCCTCCACTTT

clone_size: once
d_call: .
v_call: TRBV5-6
j_call: TRBJ2-7
cdr3_length: 13
cdr3_aa: CASSSSPSTEQYF
cdr3_nt: TGTGCCAGCAGCTCATCGCCTTCTACCGAGCAGTACTTC

clone_size: .
d_call: TRBD2
v_call: TRBV28
j_call: TRBJ2-7
cdr3_length: 12
cdr3_aa: CASSLRLAGQYF
cdr3_nt: TGTGCCAGCAGTTTACGACTAGCAGGGCAGTACTTC

clone_size: few
d_call: .
v_call: TRBV19
j_call: TRBJ1-5
cdr3_length: 14
cdr3_aa: CASSPDSGNQPQHF
cdr3_nt: TGTGCCAGTAGTCCGGACAGTGGGAATCAGCCCCAGCATTTT

clone_size: .
d_call: .
v_call: TRBV6-5
j_call: TRBJ2-1
cdr3_length: 14
cdr3_aa: CASRVGLSYNEQFF
cdr3_nt: TGTGCCAGCAGGGTGGGACTTTCTTACAATGAGCAGTTCTTC

clone_size: .
d_call: .
v_call: TRBV3-1/TRBV3-2
j_call: TRBJ2-2
cdr3_length: 17
cdr3_aa: CASSQDYVWLNTGELFF
cdr3_nt: TGTGCCAGCAGCCAAGATTATGTATGGCTGAACACCGGGGAGCTGTTTTTT

clone_size: few
d_call: TRBD2
v_call: TRBV11-2
j_call: TRBJ2-7
cdr3_length: 15
cdr3_aa: CASSPAGLADYEQYF
cdr3_nt: TGTGCCAGCAGCCCCGCGGGGCTAGCGGACTACGAGCAGTACTTC